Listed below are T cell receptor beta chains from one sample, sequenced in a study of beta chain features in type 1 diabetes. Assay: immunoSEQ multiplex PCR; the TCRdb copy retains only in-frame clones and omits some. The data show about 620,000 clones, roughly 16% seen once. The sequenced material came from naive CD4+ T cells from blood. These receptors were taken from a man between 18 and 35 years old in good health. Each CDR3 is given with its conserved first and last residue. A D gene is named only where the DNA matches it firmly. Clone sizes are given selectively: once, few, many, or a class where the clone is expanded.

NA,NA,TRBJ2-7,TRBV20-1,CSARADYEQYF,TGCAGTGCTAGGGCGGACTACGAGCAGTACTTC
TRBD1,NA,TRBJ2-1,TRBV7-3,CASSYGQGRNEQFF,TGTGCCAGCAGCTACGGACAGGGGAGGAATGAGCAGTTCTTC
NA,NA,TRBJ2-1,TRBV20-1,CSANPNNQFF,TGCAGTGCTAATCCAAATAACCAGTTCTTC
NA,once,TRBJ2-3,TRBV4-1,CASSQAVGDTQYF,TGCGCCAGCAGCCAAGCGGTCGGAGATACGCAGTATTTT
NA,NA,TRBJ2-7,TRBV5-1,CASSLRSAFYREQYF,TGCGCCAGCAGCTTGCGTAGCGCTTTCTATCGGGAGCAGTACTTC
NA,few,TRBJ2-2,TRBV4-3,CASSQVPGTGELFF,TGCGCCAGCAGCCAAGTTCCAGGGACCGGGGAGCTGTTTTTT
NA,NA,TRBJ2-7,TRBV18,CASSAVSSYEQYF,TGTGCCAGCTCAGCGGTCAGCTCCTACGAGCAGTACTTC
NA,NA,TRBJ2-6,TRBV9,CASSPGPTSGANVLTF,TGTGCCAGCAGCCCCGGGCCGACCTCTGGGGCCAACGTCCTGACTTTC
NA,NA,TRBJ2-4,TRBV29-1,CSVLRGSGAKNIQYF,TGCAGCGTGCTCAGGGGATCGGGAGCCAAAAACATTCAGTACTTC
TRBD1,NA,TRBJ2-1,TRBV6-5,CASRGTGYNEQFF,TGTGCCAGCAGGGGGACAGGGTACAATGAGCAGTTCTTC
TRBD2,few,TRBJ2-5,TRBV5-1,CASSFGLAGGRRKETQYF,TGCGCCAGCAGTTTTGGACTAGCGGGAGGGCGAAGAAAAGAGACCCAGTACTTC
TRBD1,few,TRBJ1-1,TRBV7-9,CASLLGLGQGNTEAFF,TGTGCCAGCCTCCTCGGGCTGGGACAGGGGAACACTGAAGCTTTCTTT
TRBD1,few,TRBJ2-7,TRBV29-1,CSVEFGTGAYEQYF,TGCAGCGTTGAGTTCGGGACAGGGGCGTACGAGCAGTACTTC
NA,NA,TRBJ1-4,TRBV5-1,CASSLVETGANEKLFF,TGCGCCAGCAGCTTGGTAGAAACCGGGGCTAATGAAAAACTGTTTTTT
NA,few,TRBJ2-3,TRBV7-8,CASSLWRGRTDTQYF,TGTGCCAGCAGCTTGTGGCGGGGGCGCACAGATACGCAGTATTTT
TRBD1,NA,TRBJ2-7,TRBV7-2,CASRQTGGESYEQYF,TGTGCCAGCAGACAGACAGGGGGGGAATCCTACGAGCAGTACTTC
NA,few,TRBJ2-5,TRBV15,CATSRDGGGRETQYF,TGTGCCACCAGCAGAGATGGAGGGGGCAGGGAGACCCAGTACTTC
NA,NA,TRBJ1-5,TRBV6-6,CASSAPGGAGQPQHF,TGTGCCAGCAGTGCGCCTGGGGGCGCGGGGCAGCCCCAGCATTTT
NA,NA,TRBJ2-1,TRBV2,CATPRDSKPNEQFF,TGTGCCACCCCCCGGGACTCAAAACCAAATGAGCAGTTCTTC
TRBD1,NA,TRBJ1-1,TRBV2,CASSDRTGIQAFF,TGTGCCAGCAGTGATCGGACAGGGATCCAAGCTTTCTTT
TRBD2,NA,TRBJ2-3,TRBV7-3,CASSTPGLAKGHTQYF,TGTGCCAGCAGCACCCCGGGACTAGCAAAAGGGCATACGCAGTATTTT
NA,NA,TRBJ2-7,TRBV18,CASSIQGSSYEQYF,TGTGCCAGCTCAATACAGGGTTCCTCCTACGAGCAGTACTTC
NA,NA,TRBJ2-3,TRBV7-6,CASRILGGTQYF,TGTGCCAGCAGGATATTAGGGGGTACGCAGTATTTT
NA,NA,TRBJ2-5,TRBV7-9,CASSFGFGRAQETQYF,TGTGCCAGCAGCTTCGGCTTCGGCAGGGCCCAAGAGACCCAGTACTTC
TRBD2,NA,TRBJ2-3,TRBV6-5,CASSYLGRATDTQYF,TGTGCCAGCAGTTACCTCGGGAGGGCTACAGATACGCAGTATTTT
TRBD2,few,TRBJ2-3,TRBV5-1,CASSSTSGPRVDTQYF,TGCGCCAGCAGCTCGACTAGCGGACCCAGGGTAGATACGCAGTATTTT
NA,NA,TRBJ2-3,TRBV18,CASSPAGVHTDTQYF,TGTGCCAGCTCACCAGCAGGAGTCCACACAGATACGCAGTATTTT
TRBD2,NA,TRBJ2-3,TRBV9,CASSLRTSGSTDTQYF,TGTGCCAGCAGCCTGAGGACTAGCGGTAGCACAGATACGCAGTATTTT
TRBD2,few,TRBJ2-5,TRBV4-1,CASSHRASGRGQETQYF,TGCGCCAGCAGCCATCGGGCTAGCGGGAGGGGACAAGAGACCCAGTACTTC
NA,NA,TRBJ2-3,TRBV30,CAWSVRVRKEDTQYF,TGTGCCTGGAGTGTACGTGTCAGGAAGGAGGATACGCAGTATTTT
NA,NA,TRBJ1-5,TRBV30,CAWTGQGSNQPQHF,TGTGCCTGGACAGGGCAGGGTAGCAATCAGCCCCAGCATTTT
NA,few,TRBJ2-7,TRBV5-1,CASSLGTGVSYEQYF,TGCGCCAGCAGCTTGGGCACGGGTGTTTCCTACGAGCAGTACTTC
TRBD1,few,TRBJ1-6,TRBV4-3,CASSQSTGERSPLHF,TGCGCCAGCAGCCAATCTACAGGGGAAAGGTCACCCCTCCACTTT
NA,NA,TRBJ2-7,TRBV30,CAWSPGPEDESF,TGTGCCTGGAGTCCGGGCCCGGAGGATGAGTCCTTC
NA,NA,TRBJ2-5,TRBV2,CASRLTVETQYF,TGTGCCAGCAGGCTAACTGTCGAGACCCAGTACTTC
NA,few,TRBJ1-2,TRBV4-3,CASSQEGSGRGGYTF,TGCGCCAGCAGCCAAGAAGGATCAGGGCGAGGAGGCTACACCTTC
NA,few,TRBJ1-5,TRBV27,CASSFQGLAQPQHF,TGTGCCAGCAGTTTTCAGGGGTTAGCTCAGCCCCAGCATTTT
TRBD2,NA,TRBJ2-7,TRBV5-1,CASSPGLAGGPRVGQYF,TGCGCCAGCAGCCCGGGACTAGCGGGAGGTCCACGCGTCGGGCAGTACTTC
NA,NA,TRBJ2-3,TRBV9,CASSVAGVSTDTQYF,TGTGCCAGCAGCGTAGCGGGAGTGAGCACAGATACGCAGTATTTT
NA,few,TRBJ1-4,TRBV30,CAWSVGARGTNEKLFF,TGTGCCTGGAGTGTAGGGGCGAGGGGCACTAATGAAAAACTGTTTTTT
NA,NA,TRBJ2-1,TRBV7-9,CASILASGRAGNEQFF,NA
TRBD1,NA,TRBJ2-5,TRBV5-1,CASSLEGQEKETQYF,TGCGCCAGCAGCTTGGAGGGACAGGAGAAAGAGACCCAGTACTTC